The T cell receptor (beta chain) described here comes from a study of T cell repertoires in cytomegalovirus infection. In the study overall: A matching HLA type, together with CMV infection, was signaled by public TCR beta signatures. Whole-study findings and limits: The ex vivo response showed dominance by HLA-C-restricted CMV-specific TCR beta clonotypes.

MiXCR, run by TCRdb on the reads, gives a single entry per CDR3 protein. The sample records 680,000 or so distinct CDR3 sequences, around a third being singletons. Germline V gene lookup returns CDR1 MNHEY and CDR2 SVGAGI. The CDR3 has 17 residues. Trimming shortened V by 0 bases and J by 6 bases, and 20 bases separated the two germline ends. A few counts support this clonotype. What it binds is unknown. The receptor comes from a human donor in good health (CMV status not recorded). Some clones in this sample may be carry-over from other donors' samples. Sequences were derived from cultured PBMCs, sampled from culture after CMV antigen stimulation. The chain employs TRBV6-5 and TRBJ1-2, with D unclear. Written as DNA, the CDR3 is TGTGCCAGCAGTTACTCGCCATTAACCAGTCTCGGAGATGGCTACACCTTC. Translation gives CASSYSPLTSLGDGYTF.